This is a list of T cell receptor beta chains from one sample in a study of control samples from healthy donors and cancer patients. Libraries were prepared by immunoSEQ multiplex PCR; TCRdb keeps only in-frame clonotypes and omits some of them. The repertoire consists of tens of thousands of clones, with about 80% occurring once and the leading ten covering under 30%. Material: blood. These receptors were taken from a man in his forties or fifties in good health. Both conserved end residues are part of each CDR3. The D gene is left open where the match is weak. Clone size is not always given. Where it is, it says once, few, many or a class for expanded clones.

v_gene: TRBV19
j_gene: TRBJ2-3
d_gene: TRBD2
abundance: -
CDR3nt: TGTGCCAGTAGTATCGGACTAGCGGGAGGCCGCGATACGCAGTATTTT
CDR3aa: CASSIGLAGGRDTQYF

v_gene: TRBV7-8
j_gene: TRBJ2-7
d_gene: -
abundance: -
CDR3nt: TGTGCCAGCACGGACACCTTTAAGCAGTACTTC
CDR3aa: CASTDTFKQYF

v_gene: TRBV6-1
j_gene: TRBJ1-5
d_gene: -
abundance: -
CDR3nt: TGTGCCAGCAGTGAACCGGGACAACCCTCTGGTCAGCCCCAGCATTTT
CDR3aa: CASSEPGQPSGQPQHF

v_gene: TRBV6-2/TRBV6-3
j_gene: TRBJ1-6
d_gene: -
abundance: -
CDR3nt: TGTGCCAGCAGTTCCGGACGGCAGAGCTCCTATAATTCACCCCTCCACTTT
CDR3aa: CASSSGRQSSYNSPLHF

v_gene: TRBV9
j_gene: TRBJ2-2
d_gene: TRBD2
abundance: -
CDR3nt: TGTGCCAGCAGCGTACTAGCGGGAGCGGGCACCGGGGAGCTGTTTTTT
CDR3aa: CASSVLAGAGTGELFF

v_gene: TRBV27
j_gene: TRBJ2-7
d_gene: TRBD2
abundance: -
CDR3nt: TGTGCCAGCAGTTTTAGGACTAGCGGGACTCGATCCTACGAGCAGTACTTC
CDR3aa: CASSFRTSGTRSYEQYF

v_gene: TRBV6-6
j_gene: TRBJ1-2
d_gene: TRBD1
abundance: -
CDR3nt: TGTGCCAGCAGTTACCGGCAGGGGGCCTATGGCTACACCTTC
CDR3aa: CASSYRQGAYGYTF

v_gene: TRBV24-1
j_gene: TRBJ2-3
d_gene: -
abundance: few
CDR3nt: TGTGCCACCAGTGACGCGGGGGCGGGTGATACGCAGTATTTT
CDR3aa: CATSDAGAGDTQYF

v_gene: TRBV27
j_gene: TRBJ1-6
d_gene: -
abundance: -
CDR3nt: TGTGCCAGCAGTTCTCTTGAACTGAGACGGGGGGATTCACCCCTCCACTTT
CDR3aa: CASSSLELRRGDSPLHF

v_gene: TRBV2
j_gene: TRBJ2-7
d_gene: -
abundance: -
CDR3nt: TGTGCCAGCAGATTTTATGACTACTCCTACGAGCAGTACTTC
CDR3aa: CASRFYDYSYEQYF

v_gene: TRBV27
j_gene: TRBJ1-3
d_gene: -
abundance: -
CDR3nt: TGTGCCAGCAGTTCGGACTTCGGAAACACCATATATTTT
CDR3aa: CASSSDFGNTIYF

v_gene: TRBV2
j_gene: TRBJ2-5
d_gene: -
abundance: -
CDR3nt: TGTGCCAGCACGGGACCTCAAGAGACCCAGTACTTC
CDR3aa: CASTGPQETQYF

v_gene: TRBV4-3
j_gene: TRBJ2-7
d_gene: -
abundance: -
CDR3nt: TGCGCCAGCAGCCCCGGGACTGGCTCCTACGAGCAGTACTTC
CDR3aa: CASSPGTGSYEQYF

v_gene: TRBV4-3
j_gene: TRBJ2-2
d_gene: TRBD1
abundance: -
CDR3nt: TGCGCCAGCAGCCGCAGGACAGGGTCCGCCGGGGAGCTGTTTTTT
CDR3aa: CASSRRTGSAGELFF

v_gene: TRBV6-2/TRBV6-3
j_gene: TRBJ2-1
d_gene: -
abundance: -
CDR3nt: TGTGCCAGCAGCGACGGTCACGCGGGCTCCTACAATGAGCAGTTCTTC
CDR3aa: CASSDGHAGSYNEQFF

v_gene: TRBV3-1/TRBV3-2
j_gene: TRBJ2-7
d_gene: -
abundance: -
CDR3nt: TGTGCCAGCAGCCATAGAGACGACGAGCAGTACTTC
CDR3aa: CASSHRDDEQYF

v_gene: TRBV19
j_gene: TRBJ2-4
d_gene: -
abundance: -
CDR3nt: TGTGCCAGTAGTTTAGGAGCCAAAAACATTCAGTACTTC
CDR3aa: CASSLGAKNIQYF

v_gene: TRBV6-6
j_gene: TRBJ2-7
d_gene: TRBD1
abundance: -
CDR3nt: TGTGCCAGCAGTTTCGGGACAGGGACCGACTACGAGCAGTACTTC
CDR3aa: CASSFGTGTDYEQYF

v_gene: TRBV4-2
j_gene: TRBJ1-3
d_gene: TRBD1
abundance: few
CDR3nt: TGTGCCAGCAGCCAAGAATTTTCGGGCAGGGGGCGAGTATCCTCTGGAAACACCATATATTTT
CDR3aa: CASSQEFSGRGRVSSGNTIYF

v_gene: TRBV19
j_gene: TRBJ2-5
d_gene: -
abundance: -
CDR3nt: TGTGCCAGTAGTAAACAGGGCTTGATAAGGGAGACCCAGTACTTC
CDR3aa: CASSKQGLIRETQYF

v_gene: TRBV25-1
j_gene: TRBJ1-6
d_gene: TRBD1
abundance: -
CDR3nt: TGTGCCAGTAGGTCGGGACAGAATAATTCACCCCTCCACTTT
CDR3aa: CASRSGQNNSPLHF

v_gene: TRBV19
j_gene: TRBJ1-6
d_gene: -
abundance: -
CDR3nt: TGTGCCAGTAGTACGCCCGACAGCCTCTCGAATTCACCCCTCCACTTT
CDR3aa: CASSTPDSLSNSPLHF

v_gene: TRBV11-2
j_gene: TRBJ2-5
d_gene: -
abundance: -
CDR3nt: TGTGCCAGCAGCCGAACTTCGGAGACCCAGTACTTC
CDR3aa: CASSRTSETQYF

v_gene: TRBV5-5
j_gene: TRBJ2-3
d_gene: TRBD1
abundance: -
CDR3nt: TGTGCCAGCAGCCCCTGGGGGACAGGGGGGACGGGGGGCACAGATACGCAGTATTTT
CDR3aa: CASSPWGTGGTGGTDTQYF

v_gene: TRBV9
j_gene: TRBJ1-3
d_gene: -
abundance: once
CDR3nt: TGTGCCAGCAGCGTAGTGTCAGGTGGAAACACCATATATTTT
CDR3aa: CASSVVSGGNTIYF

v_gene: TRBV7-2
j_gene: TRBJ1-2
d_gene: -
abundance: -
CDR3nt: TGTGCCAGCAGCTTAGTAAGCCCTAACTATGGCTACACCTTC
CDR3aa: CASSLVSPNYGYTF

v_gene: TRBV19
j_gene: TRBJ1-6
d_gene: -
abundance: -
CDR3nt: TGTGCCAGTAGTATCTTCGTTACTCAATCCTATAATTCACCCCTCCACTTT
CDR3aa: CASSIFVTQSYNSPLHF

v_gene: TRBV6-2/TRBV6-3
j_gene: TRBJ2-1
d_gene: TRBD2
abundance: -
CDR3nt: TGTGCCAGCAGTTACTGGACTAGCGGGAGAGGGTCCTACAATGAGCAGTTCTTC
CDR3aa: CASSYWTSGRGSYNEQFF

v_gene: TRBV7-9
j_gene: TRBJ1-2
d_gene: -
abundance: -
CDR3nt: TGTGCCAGCGGCTGGACGGACAGTGGGTATGGCTACACCTTC
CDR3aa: CASGWTDSGYGYTF

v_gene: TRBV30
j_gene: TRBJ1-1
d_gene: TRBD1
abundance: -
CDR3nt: TGTGCCTGGTACCGACAGGGAGGGACTGAAGCTTTCTTT
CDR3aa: CAWYRQGGTEAFF

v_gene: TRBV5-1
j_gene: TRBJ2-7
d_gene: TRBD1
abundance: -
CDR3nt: TGCGCCAGCAGCTTCAGGACAGGGCCGCACGAGCAGTACTTC
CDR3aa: CASSFRTGPHEQYF

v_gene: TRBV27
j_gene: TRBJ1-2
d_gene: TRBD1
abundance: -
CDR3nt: TGTGCCAGCAGTCGCCTACAGGGGCGTGGCTACACCTTC
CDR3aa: CASSRLQGRGYTF

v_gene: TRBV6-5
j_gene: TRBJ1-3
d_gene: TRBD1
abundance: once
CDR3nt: TGTGCCAGCAGCACCCACAGGGGTTCTGGAAACACCATATATTTT
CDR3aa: CASSTHRGSGNTIYF

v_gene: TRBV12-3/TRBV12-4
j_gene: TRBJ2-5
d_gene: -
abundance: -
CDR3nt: TGTGCCAGCAGGCCCGCCGGACAGACCCAGTACTTC
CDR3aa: CASRPAGQTQYF

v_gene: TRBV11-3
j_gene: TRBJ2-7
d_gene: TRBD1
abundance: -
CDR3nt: TGTGCCAGCAGCTTAGGGGACAGGGTGGCGGAGCAGTACTTC
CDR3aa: CASSLGDRVAEQYF

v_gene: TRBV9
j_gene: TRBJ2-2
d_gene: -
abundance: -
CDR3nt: TGTGCCAGCAGCGCGGGTGGGAACACCGGGGAGCTGTTTTTT
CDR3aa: CASSAGGNTGELFF

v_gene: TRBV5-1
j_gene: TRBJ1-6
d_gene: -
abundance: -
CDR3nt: TGCGCCAGCAGCTTGGGGGGCAGGGATTCACCCCTCCACTTT
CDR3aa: CASSLGGRDSPLHF

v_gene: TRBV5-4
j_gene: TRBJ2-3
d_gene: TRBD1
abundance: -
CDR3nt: TGTGCCAGCAGAAATAGACAGGGCGCCGATACGCAGTATTTT
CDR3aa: CASRNRQGADTQYF

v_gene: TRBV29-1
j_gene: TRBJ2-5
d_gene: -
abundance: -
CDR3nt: TGCAGCGTGTTAAAAGGGCTGAGAGCGCGGGGTAGCGGTAGGTCGGGGCAAGAGACCCAGTACTTC
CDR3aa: CSVLKGLRARGSGRSGQETQYF

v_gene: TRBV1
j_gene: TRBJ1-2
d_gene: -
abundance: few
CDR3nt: TGCACCAGCAGCCAAGATACGCCGTCATTCGGCTACACCTTC
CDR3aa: CTSSQDTPSFGYTF

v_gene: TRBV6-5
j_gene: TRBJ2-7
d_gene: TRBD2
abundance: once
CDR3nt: TGTGCCAGCAGTTACTCGGCGGGACTAGACCACGAGCAGTACTTC
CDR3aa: CASSYSAGLDHEQYF

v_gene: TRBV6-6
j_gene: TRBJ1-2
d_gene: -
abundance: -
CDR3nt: TGTGCCAGCAGCCTGGGTGCAGGCTACACCTTC
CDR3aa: CASSLGAGYTF

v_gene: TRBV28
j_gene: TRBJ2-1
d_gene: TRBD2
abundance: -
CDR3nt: TGTGCCAGCATTACTAGCGGGGGCAACAATGAGCAGTTCTTC
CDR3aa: CASITSGGNNEQFF

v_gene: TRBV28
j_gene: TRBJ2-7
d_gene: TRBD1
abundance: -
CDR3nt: TGTGCCAGCAGTTTAGGGGACAGGGGCTACGAGCAGTACTTC
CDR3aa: CASSLGDRGYEQYF

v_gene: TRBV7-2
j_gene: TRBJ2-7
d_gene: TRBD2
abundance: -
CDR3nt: TGTGCCAGCAGCTTAGTTCCTAGCGGGGGTTTTTACGAGCAGTACTTC
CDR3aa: CASSLVPSGGFYEQYF